Below are 17 T cell receptor beta chains sequenced from a single sample in a study of beta chain features in type 1 diabetes. Reverse transcribing all isolated RNA meant expressed TCRB transcripts were sequenced. Clones were read by immunoSEQ multiplex PCR, and TCRdb kept only the in-frame ones, dropping some. The table has under 450,000 clones, more than 12% seen once. The sample was naive CD4+ T cells from blood. These receptors were obtained from a woman between 18 and 30 years old in good health.

The rearrangement uses TRBV13 and TRBJ2-6, with 8 bases that match TRBD2. Germline V gives CDR1 PRHDT, CDR2 FYEKMQ (reference sequence). V trimming: 5 bases; J trimming: 1 base; junction bases outside the gene matches: 10. The CDR3 is made up of 18 amino acids. CDR3 sequence (DNA): TGTGCCAGCAGCCCGACAGTCGGACTAGCTTCTGGGGCCAACGTCCTGACTTTC. Its protein is CASSPTVGLASGANVLTF.

This clone was observed a few times. This rearrangement joins TRBV5-4 to TRBJ2-3; 7 bases align to TRBD2. Germline V CDR1 and CDR2: SGHNT, YYREEE (reference sequence). The CDR3 extends over 16 amino acids. After removal of 5 bases from V and 4 bases from J, the junction contained 13 bases not matched to a gene. This CDR3 is CASSDLAGRIADTQYF. CDR3 in DNA: TGTGCCAGCAGTGACTTAGCCGGGAGGATTGCAGATACGCAGTATTTT.

Only a few counts were recorded for this clone. The chain recombines TRBV9 with TRBJ2-1; possibly TRBD2 for D (6 bases). The CDR3 covers 14 residues. Deletions cut 2 bases from V and 6 bases from J, with 12 bases between. From germline, CDR1 is SGDLS and CDR2 YYNGEE. The CDR3 DNA reads TGTGCCAGCAGCGTTACGGGAGTGGGCAATGAGCAGTTCTTC. Residues: CASSVTGVGNEQFF.

The rearrangement uses TRBV2 and TRBJ1-1; TRBD1 aligns across 9 bases. The CDR3 sequence is 14 residues long. The germline gives CDR1 SNHLY, CDR2 FYNNEI. Unmatched junction bases numbered 4, after V lost 6 bases and J lost 2 bases. The chain's CDR3 is CASSTGQGNTEAFF. DNA of the CDR3: TGTGCCAGCAGCACGGGACAGGGCAACACTGAAGCTTTCTTT.

The gene calls are TRBV6-1 and TRBJ2-3, with D perhaps matching TRBD2 (6 bases). This CDR3 contains 14 residues. The germline gives CDR1 MNHNS, CDR2 SASEGT. V was trimmed by 3 bases and J by 2 bases, leaving 9 bases between them. For the CDR3, the DNA is TGTGCCAGCAGTGAGCGGGGCCCCACAGATACGCAGTATTTT. Translating gives CASSERGPTDTQYF.

This clone showed up just a few times. This chain joins TRBV9 and TRBJ2-1; 14 bases are shared with TRBD2. Germline CDR1 is SGDLS and CDR2 is YYNGEE. The CDR3 extends over 19 amino acids. V trimming: 4 bases; J trimming: 4 bases; junction bases outside the gene matches: 13. The chain's CDR3 is CASSSRLAGGPREYNEQFF. Here the CDR3 DNA reads TGTGCCAGCAGCTCACGACTAGCGGGAGGGCCCCGGGAGTACAATGAGCAGTTCTTC.

This clone occurred a few times. This sequence joins TRBV6-6 and TRBJ1-2; TRBD1 agrees at 11 bases. J gave up 6 bases and V 6 bases, and 6 bases lay outside the gene matches. CDR3 length equals 14 residues. The germline V gene encodes CDR1 MNHNY and CDR2 SVGAGI (reference sequence). The CDR3 sequence is CASRRTGGADGYTF. The DNA of the CDR3 is TGTGCCAGCAGAAGGACAGGGGGCGCTGATGGCTACACCTTC.

This sequence joins TRBV9 and TRBJ2-1; TRBD1 matches 8 bases. Germline CDR1 SGDLS, CDR2 YYNGEE. The CDR3 length is 15 residues. Trimming took 4 bases from V and 2 from J; bases not matched to a gene: 5. CDR3: CASSLLGQAYNEQFF. The CDR3 nucleotides read TGTGCCAGCAGCCTCCTGGGACAGGCCTACAATGAGCAGTTCTTC.

The rearrangement joins TRBV2 to TRBJ2-7; 7 positions match TRBD2. This CDR3 has 12 amino acids. Germline CDR1 reads SNHLY; CDR2 reads FYNNEI. V lost 11 bases and J lost 6; bases outside the gene matches: 10. The CDR3 is CASRGEGPEQYF. CDR3 coding DNA: TGTGCCTCCCGGGGGGAAGGGCCCGAGCAGTACTTC.

V and J are TRBV6-6 and TRBJ2-7; D is perhaps TRBD1 (5 bases). CDR1 is MNHNY, CDR2 SVGAGI, per germline (reference sequence). The CDR3 sequence is 15 residues long. V gave up 6 bases and J gave up 5 bases, with 20 bases separating them. CDR3 residues: CASSQPRDRPNEQYF. The CDR3 DNA reads TGTGCCAGCAGCCAGCCAAGAGACAGACCCAACGAGCAGTACTTC.

The rearrangement uses TRBV4-1 and TRBJ1-1, with TRBD1 matching 7 bases. Germline V gene sequence: CDR1 MGHRA, CDR2 YSYEKL. The CDR3 is 20 amino acids. Trimming at V came to 0 bases and at J to 0 bases, leaving 16 bases not matched to a gene. The CDR3 sequence is CASSQDLAAGGFVVNTEAFF. The CDR3 nucleotides are TGCGCCAGCAGCCAAGACCTTGCGGCAGGGGGTTTTGTAGTGAACACTGAAGCTTTCTTT.

This clone appeared a few times. The chain links TRBV25-1 to TRBJ2-1; the match to TRBD1 covers 10 bases. The length of the CDR3 is 16 residues. Trimming removed 0 bases from V and 6 bases from J; junction bases left unmatched: 5. The germline V gene has CDR1 MGHDK and CDR2 SYGVNS. CDR3 sequence: CASSEYLGTGANEQFF. CDR3 DNA: TGTGCCAGCAGTGAATATTTAGGGACAGGGGCCAATGAGCAGTTCTTC.

This clone turned up a few times. The chain combines TRBV5-1 with TRBJ2-3, with D unclear. From germline, CDR1 is SGHRS and CDR2 YFSETQ. Deletions cut 4 bases from V and 4 bases from J, with 7 bases between. CDR3 length: 12 residues. DNA for the CDR3: TGCGCCAGCAGCCCGAGATCAGATACGCAGTATTTT. It translates to CASSPRSDTQYF.

J is TRBJ1-2 and V is TRBV14; maybe TRBD1 (5 bases). Germline lookup yields CDR1 SGHDN and CDR2 FVKESK. The V end lost 5 bases, the J end lost 3 bases, and 13 bases lay between the germline ends. The CDR3 extends over 14 amino acids. The DNA of the CDR3 is TGTGCCAGCAGCTACTCACAGGCGTACTATGGCTACACCTTC. Translated: CASSYSQAYYGYTF.

This clone was recorded a few times. The chain is built from TRBV23-1 and TRBJ2-7; 11 positions match TRBD1. TRBV23-1 counts as an open reading frame of uncertain function. Trimming removed 4 bases from V and 3 bases from J; junction bases left unmatched: 2. This CDR3 contains 14 residues. The CDR3 sequence: CASSRTGGGYEQYF. The CDR3 nucleotides are TGCGCCAGCAGTCGGACAGGGGGCGGCTACGAGCAGTACTTC.

The gene calls are TRBV18 and TRBJ2-5; 10 bases are shared with TRBD1. The CDR3 has 16 residues. Germline CDR1 is KGHSH and CDR2 is LQKENI. V lost 2 bases to trimming and J lost 3 bases; unmatched junction nucleotides: 6. CDR3: CASSPGTGALEETQYF. CDR3 nucleotides: TGTGCCAGCTCACCAGGGACAGGGGCACTGGAAGAGACCCAGTACTTC.

The chain employs TRBV4-1 and TRBJ2-1, with 12 positions matching TRBD2. The V gene end was trimmed by 3 bases and the J gene end by 9 bases; junction bases not matched to a gene: 6. The CDR3 sequence is 15 residues long. Germline V gene sequence: CDR1 MGHRA, CDR2 YSYEKL. In nucleotides, the CDR3 is TGCGCCAGCAGCCAGACTAGCGGGAGTGCCTCTGAGCAGTTCTTC. Amino acid sequence: CASSQTSGSASEQFF.